This note documents a single T cell receptor (beta chain) sequence. The CDR3 loop spans 13 amino acids. Trimming pared 0 bases from V and 5 bases from J, leaving 8 bases between. Germline V CDR1 and CDR2: SGHTS, YDEGEE. The data derive from a study of T cells after somatic rescue of genetic block. Clones were read by immunoSEQ multiplex PCR, and TCRdb kept only the in-frame ones, dropping some. This table holds 68,000 or so clones, just under 95% found once. The sequence derives from a man aged 35 to 55. V gene TRBV5-8 combines with J gene TRBJ2-5; unclear D gene. Sequencing used peripheral blood mononuclear cells (PBMCs). CDR3 amino acids: CASSLALGETQYF. The CDR3 DNA follows: TGTGCCAGCAGCTTGGCTCTGGGGGAGACCCAGTACTTC.